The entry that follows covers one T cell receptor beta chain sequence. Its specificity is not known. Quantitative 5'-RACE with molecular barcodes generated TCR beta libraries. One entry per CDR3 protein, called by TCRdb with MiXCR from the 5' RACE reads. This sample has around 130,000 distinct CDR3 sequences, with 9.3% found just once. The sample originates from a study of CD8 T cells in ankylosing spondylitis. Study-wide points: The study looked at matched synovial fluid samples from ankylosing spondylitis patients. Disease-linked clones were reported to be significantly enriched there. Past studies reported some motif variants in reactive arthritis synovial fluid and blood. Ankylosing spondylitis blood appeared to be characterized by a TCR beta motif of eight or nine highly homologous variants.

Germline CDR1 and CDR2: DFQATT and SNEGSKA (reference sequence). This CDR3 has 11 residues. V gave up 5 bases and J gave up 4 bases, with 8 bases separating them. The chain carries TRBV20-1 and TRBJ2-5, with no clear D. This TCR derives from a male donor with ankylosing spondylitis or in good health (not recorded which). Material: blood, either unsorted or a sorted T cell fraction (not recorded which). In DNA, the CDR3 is TGCAGTGCTGGAATGGGAGAGACCCAGTACTTC. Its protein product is CSAGMGETQYF.